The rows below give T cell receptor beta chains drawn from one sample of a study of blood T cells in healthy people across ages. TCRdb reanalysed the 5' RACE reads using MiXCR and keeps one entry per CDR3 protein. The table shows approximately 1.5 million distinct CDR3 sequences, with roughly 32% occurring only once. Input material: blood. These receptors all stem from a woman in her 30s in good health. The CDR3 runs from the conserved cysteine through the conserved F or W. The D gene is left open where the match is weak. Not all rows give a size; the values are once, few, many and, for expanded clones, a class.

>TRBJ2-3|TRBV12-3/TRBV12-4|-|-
CASSSQRSDTDTQYF
TGTGCCAGCAGTTCTCAACGGTCGGACACAGATACGCAGTATTTT
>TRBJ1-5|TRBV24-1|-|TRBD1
CATSDTDRDSNQPQHF
TGTGCCACCAGTGACACGGACAGGGATAGCAATCAGCCCCAGCATTTT
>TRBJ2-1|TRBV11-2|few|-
CASSKALGGAVYNEQFF
TGTGCCAGCAGCAAGGCTTTGGGGGGGGCTGTCTACAATGAGCAGTTCTTC
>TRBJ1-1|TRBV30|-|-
CAWSGLKANTEAFF
TGTGCCTGGAGTGGGTTGAAGGCAAACACTGAAGCTTTCTTT
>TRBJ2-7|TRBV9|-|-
CASSVGGLAHEQYF
TGTGCCAGCAGCGTGGGGGGGCTAGCGCACGAGCAGTACTTC
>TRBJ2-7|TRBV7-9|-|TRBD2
CASSLALGLAGEEYF
TGTGCCAGCAGCTTAGCCCTCGGACTAGCGGGAGAGGAGTACTTC
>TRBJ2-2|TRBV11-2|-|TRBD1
CASSLAARTGRTGELFF
TGTGCCAGCAGCTTAGCGGCAAGGACAGGGCGCACCGGGGAGCTGTTTTTT
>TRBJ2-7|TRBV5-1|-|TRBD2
CASNVGGGDYEQYF
TGCGCCAGCAATGTCGGCGGGGGAGACTACGAGCAGTACTTC
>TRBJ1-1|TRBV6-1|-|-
CASSTSLGTEAFF
TGTGCCAGCAGTACAAGTTTGGGCACTGAAGCTTTCTTT
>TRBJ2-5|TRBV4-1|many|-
CASSQPGAGETQYF
TGCGCCAGCAGCCAACCAGGGGCTGGCGAGACCCAGTACTTC
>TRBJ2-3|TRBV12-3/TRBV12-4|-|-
CASSLPTGGTDTEYF
TGTGCCAGCAGTCTCCCGACAGGAGGCACAGATACGGAGTATTTT
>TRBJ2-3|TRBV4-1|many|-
CASSQRGASGTDTQYF
TGCGCCAGCAGCCAAAGGGGGGCTTCGGGTACAGATACGCAGTATTTT
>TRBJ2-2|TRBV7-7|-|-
CASSLVIQTGELFF
TGTGCCAGCAGCTTAGTTATACAGACCGGGGAGCTGTTTTTT
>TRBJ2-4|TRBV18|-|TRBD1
CASSQGTDLAKSIQYF
TGTGCCAGCTCACAAGGGACAGATTTAGCCAAAAGCATTCAGTACTTC
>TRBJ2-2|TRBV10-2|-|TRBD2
CASTPRLAAGSAELFF
TGCGCCAGCACGCCGCGACTAGCGGCTGGGAGTGCGGAGCTGTTTTTT
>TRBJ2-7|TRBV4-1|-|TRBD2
CASSQGEGTALLPYPYEQYF
TGCGCCAGCAGCCAAGGGGAGGGTACAGCACTCCTACCGTATCCCTACGAGCAGTACTTC
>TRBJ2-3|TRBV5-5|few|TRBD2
CASSPQGARRLAGTDTQYF
TGTGCCAGCAGCCCACAAGGGGCAAGGAGACTAGCGGGGACAGATACGCAGTATTTT
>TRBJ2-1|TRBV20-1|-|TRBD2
CSARLSGVRANEQFF
TGCAGTGCTAGACTCAGCGGGGTAAGGGCGAATGAGCAGTTCTTC
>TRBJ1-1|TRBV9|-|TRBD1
CASSVGGTATEAFF
TGTGCCAGCAGCGTAGGGGGGACAGCGACTGAAGCTTTCTTT
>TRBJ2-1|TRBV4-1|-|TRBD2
CASSQAGGGVACNEQFF
TGCGCCAGCAGCCAAGCGGGCGGGGGGGTGGCTTGCAATGAGCAGTTCTTC
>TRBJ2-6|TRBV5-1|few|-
CASSVAGVSSGANVLTF
TGCGCCAGCAGCGTAGCCGGGGTCAGCTCTGGGGCCAACGTCCTGACTTTC
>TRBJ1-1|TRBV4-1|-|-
CASSPLRPNTEAFF
TGCGCCAGCAGCCCCCTGAGGCCGAACACTGAAGCTTTCTTT
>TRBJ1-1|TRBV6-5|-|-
CASSYDGGYTEAFF
TGTGCCAGCAGTTACGATGGGGGATACACTGAAGCTTTCTTT
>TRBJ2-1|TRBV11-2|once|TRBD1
CASSLWEGTGTYNEQFF
TGTGCCAGCAGCTTATGGGAGGGGACAGGGACCTACAATGAGCAGTTCTTC
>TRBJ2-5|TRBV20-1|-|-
CSARLQGGGETQYF
TGCAGTGCTAGACTCCAGGGGGGAGGGGAGACCCAGTACTTC